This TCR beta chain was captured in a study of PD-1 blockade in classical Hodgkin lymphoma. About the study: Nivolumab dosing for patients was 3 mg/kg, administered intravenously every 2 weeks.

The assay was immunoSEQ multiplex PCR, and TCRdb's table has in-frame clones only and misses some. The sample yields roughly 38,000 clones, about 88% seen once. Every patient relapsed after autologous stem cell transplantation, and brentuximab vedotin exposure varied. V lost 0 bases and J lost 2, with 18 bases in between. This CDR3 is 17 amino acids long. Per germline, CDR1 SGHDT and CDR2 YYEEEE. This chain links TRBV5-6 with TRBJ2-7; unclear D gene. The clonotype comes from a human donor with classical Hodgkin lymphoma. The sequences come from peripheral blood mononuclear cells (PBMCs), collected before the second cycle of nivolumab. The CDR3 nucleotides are TGTGCCAGCAGCTTGGGGGGAATAGGGAAGGATGCCTACGAGCAGTACTTC. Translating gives CASSLGGIGKDAYEQYF.